Here is one T cell receptor (beta chain) with its context. Its antigen remains unknown. Each donor gave approximately 9.5 milliliters of peripheral blood. For the second PCR, which ran for about 7 to 11 cycles, a sample-barcoded 5' primer and a J-beta primer mix were used. TCRdb processed the 5' RACE reads anew with MiXCR; each CDR3 protein has one entry. The table includes fewer than 1.5 million distinct CDR3 sequences, around 39% detected once. The data originate from a study of blood T cells in healthy people across ages. Regarding the study as a whole: The study lacked donor CMV status, which possibly confounded expanded clonotype changes.

This receptor was taken from a woman in her late teens or twenties in good health. Material: blood.

DNA for the CDR3: TGTGCCAGCAGCCAGGATCCTAGCGGGACGGTAAAGGGGACCCAGTACTTC. It encodes CASSQDPSGTVKGTQYF. The chain is built from TRBV3-1 and TRBJ2-7, with TRBD2 matching over 9 bases. The tail of the sequence fits TRBJ2-5 better, so the J call may be wrong. The CDR3 is 17 residues long. Per the germline V gene, CDR1 is LGHDT and CDR2 is YNNKEL (reference sequence).